This TCR beta chain was recovered during a study of T cell responses to AZD1222 COVID-19 vaccine (dated by TCRdb to the early 2020s). About the study as a whole: A total of just over 230 trial participants underwent TCR sequencing, of whom around 200 received two doses of AZD1222 and around 25 received two doses of the MenACWY control vaccine. Trial participants were enrolled into age subgroups of 18-55, 56-69 and 70-plus years, which contained about 150, 27 and 61 TCR-sequenced participants, respectively. What the work shows at the level of the full study, not this receptor alone: The 56-69-year group was small, and its depth increase did not reach significance, likely because of low power. Reportedly, almost half of the unique spike-specific TCRs recognized epitopes lying outside the regions that are mutated in the B.1.351 and B.1.1.7 variants. After two AZD1222 doses, both the breadth and the depth of spike-specific TCRs were significantly higher than at day 0 and than in MenACWY recipients. The whole spike protein was spanned by vaccine-associated CD4 TCRs, and dominant responses were seen in regions 160-218 and 743-854. Conclusions about previously exposed vaccinees are limited because only 6 or 7 AZD1222 recipients were SARS-CoV-2 seropositive at baseline. Because no samples from the day 14 peak response were available, repertoires could be characterized only after the peak T cell response. Participants were mostly white British, with more females than males. The authors suggested clonal diversity may have been underestimated.

Sample time point, as interpreted from the label and publication: about 28 days (+/-7) after the second vaccine dose. AZD1222 recipients whose second dose came at about 4 weeks and those whose second dose came at about 12 weeks were combined into one group, since spike-specific TCR depth and breadth did not differ between the two schedules. The vaccinee samples were drawn from two UK trials, COV001 and COV002, one of which was a single-blind randomized controlled phase 2/3 trial testing AZD1222 (ChAdOx1 nCoV-19) in healthy adults. Trial participant PBMC samples were collected at day 0 and day 28 after the second dose for TCRbeta chain sequencing. About this clone: Its antigen has not been determined. Nothing much larger sits one base from this clone, and base qualities are not available.

The CDR3 regions of human TCRbeta chains were analyzed by immunosequencing. The authors processed their data as follows. TCRs in the repertoires were compared against a reference library of SARS-CoV-2-specific TCRs that had been generated with the MIRA antigen-specificity platform. Breadth was defined as the fraction of unique TCRs that were SARS-CoV-2-associated, and depth was defined as the fraction of total T cells that were SARS-CoV-2-associated. Using the MIRA data, every spike-specific TCR was mapped to the spike region that the TCR reacted to and assigned to either a CD4 or a CD8 class. Log10-transformed breadth and depth values were compared by one-way ANOVA with Sidak's multiple comparisons tests. This is the immuneACCESS table as TCRdb keeps it, with only in-frame sequences that have V and J called. A part of the clones is gone; compared with another copy, unresolved V genes explain less than half, and the rest is unexplained. The D gene and trimming were derived from the DNA, and the V and J assignments and clone size from that table. This sample gives some 98,000 clones in total; 84% of them show up just once. 11% to 15% of the sample rests with the top ten.

From the cysteine up to the phenylalanine, the CDR3 has a length of 15 residues. CDR3 DNA is the only sequence kept; it has 45 bases, read in frame from the first base. CDR1 and CDR2 were assigned from the germline V gene as MNHNS and SASEGT. V is clipped by 3 bases and J by 0 bases, and the sequence between their germline boundaries is 9 bases long. The rearrangement joined TRBV6-1 to TRBJ1-3, with an unclear D gene assignment. The sequencing used peripheral blood, collected 28 days after the second AZD1222 dose. This receptor was identified in an adult who received the AZD1222 COVID-19 vaccine. The CDR3 reads as follows: CASSDDTSSGNTIYF. The bases are TGTGCCAGCAGTGATGACACGAGCTCTGGAAACACCATATATTTT.